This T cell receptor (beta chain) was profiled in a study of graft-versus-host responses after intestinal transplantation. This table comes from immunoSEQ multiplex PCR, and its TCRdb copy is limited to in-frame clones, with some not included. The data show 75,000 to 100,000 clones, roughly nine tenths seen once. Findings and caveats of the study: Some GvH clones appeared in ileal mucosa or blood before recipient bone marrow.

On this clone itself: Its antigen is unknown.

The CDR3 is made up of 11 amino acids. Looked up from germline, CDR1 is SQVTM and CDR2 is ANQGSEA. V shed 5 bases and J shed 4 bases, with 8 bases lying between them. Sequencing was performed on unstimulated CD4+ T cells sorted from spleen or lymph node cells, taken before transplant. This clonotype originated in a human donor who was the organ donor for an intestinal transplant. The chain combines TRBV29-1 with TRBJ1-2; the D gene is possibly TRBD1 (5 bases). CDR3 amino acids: CSVQGSYGYTF. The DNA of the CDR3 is TGCAGCGTTCAGGGTTCCTATGGCTACACCTTC.